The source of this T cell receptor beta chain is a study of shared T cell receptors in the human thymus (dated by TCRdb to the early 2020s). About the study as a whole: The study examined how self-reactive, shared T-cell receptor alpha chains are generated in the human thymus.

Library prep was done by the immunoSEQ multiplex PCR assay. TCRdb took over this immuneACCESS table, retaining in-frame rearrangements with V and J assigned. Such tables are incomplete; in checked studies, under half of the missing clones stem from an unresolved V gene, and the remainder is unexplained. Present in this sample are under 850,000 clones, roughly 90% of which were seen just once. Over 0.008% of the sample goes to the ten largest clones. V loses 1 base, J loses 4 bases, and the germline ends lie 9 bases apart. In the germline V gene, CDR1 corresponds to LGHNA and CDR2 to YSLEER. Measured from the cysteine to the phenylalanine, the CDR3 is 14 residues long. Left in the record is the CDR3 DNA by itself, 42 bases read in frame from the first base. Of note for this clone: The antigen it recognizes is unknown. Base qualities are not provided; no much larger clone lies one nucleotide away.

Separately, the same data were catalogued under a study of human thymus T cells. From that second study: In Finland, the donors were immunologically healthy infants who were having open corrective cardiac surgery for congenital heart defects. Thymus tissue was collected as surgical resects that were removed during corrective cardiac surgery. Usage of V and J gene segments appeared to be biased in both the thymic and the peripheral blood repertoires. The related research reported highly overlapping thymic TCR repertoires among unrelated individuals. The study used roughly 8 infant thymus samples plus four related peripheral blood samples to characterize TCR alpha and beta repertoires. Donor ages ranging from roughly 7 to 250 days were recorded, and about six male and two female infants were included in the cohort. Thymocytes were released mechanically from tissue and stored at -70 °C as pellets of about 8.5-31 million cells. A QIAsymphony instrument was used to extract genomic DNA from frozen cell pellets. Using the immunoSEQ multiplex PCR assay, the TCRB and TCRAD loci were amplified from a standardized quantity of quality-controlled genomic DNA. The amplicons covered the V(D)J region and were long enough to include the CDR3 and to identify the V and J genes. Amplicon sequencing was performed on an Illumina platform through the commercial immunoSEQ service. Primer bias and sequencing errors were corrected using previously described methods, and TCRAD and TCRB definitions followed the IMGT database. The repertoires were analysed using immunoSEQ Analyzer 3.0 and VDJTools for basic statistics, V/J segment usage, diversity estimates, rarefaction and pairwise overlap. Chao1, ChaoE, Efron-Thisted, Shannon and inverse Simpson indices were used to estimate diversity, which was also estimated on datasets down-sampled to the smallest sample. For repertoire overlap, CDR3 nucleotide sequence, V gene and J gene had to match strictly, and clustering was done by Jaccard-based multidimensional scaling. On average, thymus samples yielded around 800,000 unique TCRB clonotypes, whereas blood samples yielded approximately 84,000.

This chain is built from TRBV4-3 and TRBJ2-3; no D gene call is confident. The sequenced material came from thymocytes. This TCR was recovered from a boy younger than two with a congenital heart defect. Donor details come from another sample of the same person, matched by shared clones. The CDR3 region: CASSQGLVSDTQYF. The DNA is TGCGCCAGCAGCCAAGGGCTAGTGTCAGATACGCAGTATTTT.